Sequencing of this T cell receptor beta chain was carried out in a study of cytomegalovirus exposure and HLA in healthy donors. At the level of the study: For the approximately 420 genotyped donors, roughly 80% fell within the Caucasian-associated ancestry cluster. Regarding the study as a whole: Presence/absence analyses assumed roughly uniform sequencing depth across donors. A later analysis linked a missense DCLRE1C variant to TCR beta V- and J-gene trimming. Later analysis showed most CMV-associated TCR beta chains appearing HLA-restricted.

This clone came up a few times. Its antigen is not identified. Germline CDR1 is ENHRY and CDR2 is SYGVKD. This CDR3 contains 12 residues. V lost 11 bases, J lost 5 bases, and 6 bases stayed unmatched. The primer mix had 60 Vbeta and 13 Jbeta primers. Libraries were prepared by immunoSEQ multiplex PCR; TCRdb keeps only in-frame clonotypes and omits some of them. The data contain over 100,000 clones, around 70% of them singletons. The V call is TRBV10-3, the J call TRBJ1-1, with TRBD1 matching over 9 bases. Sequencing was performed on PBMCs. This receptor was identified in a male donor in good health and CMV-seronegative. The CDR3 bases are TGTGCCTCCAAGGACAGGGGAACTGAAGCTTTCTTT. It specifies CASKDRGTEAFF.